One and the same sample provided the 21 T cell receptor beta chains below, sequenced in a study of CD8+ T cells in alopecia areata. The treatment is: oral pan-JAK inhibitor, 5-10 mg twice daily. Sequencing relied on a cDNA template that was reverse transcribed from extracted RNA. Profiled with immunoSEQ multiplex PCR; TCRdb holds only in-frame clones, not every one. The sample has about 280,000 clones, 58% seen once; the top ten hold under 2%. Source: CD4+ T cells sorted from blood, taken at week 24, from a patient treated with tofacitinib. These receptors came from a human donor with alopecia areata.

This CDR3 reads CSVWEVGQANYGYTF. For the CDR3, the DNA is TGCAGCGTTTGGGAAGTAGGACAGGCCAACTATGGCTACACCTTC. This rearrangement joins TRBV29-1 to TRBJ1-2, with 7 bases identical to TRBD1. This CDR3 spans 15 amino acids. Losses at the gene ends were 5 bases for V and 2 bases for J; bases not matched to a gene: 11. Looked up from germline, CDR1 is SQVTM and CDR2 is ANQGSEA.

This chain links TRBV5-1 with TRBJ1-1; 7 positions agree with TRBD1. This CDR3 has 15 amino acids. The V gene's germline CDR1 is SGHRS and CDR2 YFSETQ. V was pared by 4 bases and J by 1 base, with 7 bases of the junction left unmatched. The DNA for the CDR3 is TGCGCCAGCAGCCCCTGGGACAGCTCGAACACTGAAGCTTTCTTT. Translation: CASSPWDSSNTEAFF.

This clone was seen more than once but under ten times. J is TRBJ2-1 and V is TRBV29-1; 10 nucleotides match TRBD1. After removal of 5 bases from V and 6 bases from J, the junction contained 7 bases not matched to a gene. This CDR3 has 14 residues. Germline CDR1 is SQVTM and CDR2 is ANQGSEA. The CDR3 here is CSVLRDRGPNEQFF. The DNA of the CDR3 is TGCAGCGTTCTTCGGGACAGGGGACCCAATGAGCAGTTCTTC.

This clone has a handful of counts. This chain links TRBV29-1 with TRBJ1-2, with a tentative D call TRBD1 (5 bases). Germline V gene sequence: CDR1 SQVTM, CDR2 ANQGSEA. V gave up 8 bases and J gave up 4 bases, with 11 bases separating them. This CDR3 is 11 amino acids long. The CDR3 DNA reads as TGCAGCCTCTCGGACACCTATGGCTACACCTTC. As protein: CSLSDTYGYTF.

This clone occurred a few times. The V call is TRBV10-3, the J call TRBJ2-1; 10 bases are a match to TRBD1. Germline V gene lookup returns CDR1 ENHRY and CDR2 SYGVKD. J lost 6 bases, V lost 6 bases, and 8 bases had no gene match. The CDR3 has 15 amino acids. Written as DNA, the CDR3 is TGTGCCATCAGGAGCCGGGACAGGGGATCCAATGAGCAGTTCTTC. This translates into CAIRSRDRGSNEQFF.

The rearrangement uses TRBV10-3 and TRBJ2-3, with a possible D match to TRBD2 (6 bases). This CDR3 contains 14 residues. With 6 bases removed from V and 4 bases from J, the gap between germline ends came to 14 bases. Germline values: CDR1 ENHRY, CDR2 SYGVKD. Here the CDR3 reads CAIRPGVAADTQYF. In DNA, the CDR3 is TGTGCCATCAGGCCCGGGGTAGCGGCAGATACGCAGTATTTT.

This rearrangement joins TRBV6-6 to TRBJ1-2; D call uncertain. CDR1 and CDR2 from the germline V gene are MNHNY and SVGAGI (reference sequence). Trimming took 2 bases from V and 3 from J, leaving 7 bases between them. The CDR3 is 13 amino acids. As DNA, the CDR3 is TGTGCCAGCAGTTACGTGGGATACTATGGCTACACCTTC. Translating gives CASSYVGYYGYTF.

The chain recombines TRBV27 with TRBJ2-1, with D possibly matching TRBD1 (5 bases). V gave up 6 bases and J gave up 8 bases, with 14 bases separating them. Germline assignment: CDR1 MNHEY and CDR2 SMNVEV (reference sequence). CDR3 size: 13 residues. CDR3 in DNA: TGTGCCAGCAGACCGACAGTCATCGATGAGCAGTTCTTC. This encodes CASRPTVIDEQFF.

The J gene is TRBJ1-1, the V gene TRBV9; perhaps TRBD1 as D (5 bases). This CDR3 comprises 13 residues. Germline V gene lookup returns CDR1 SGDLS and CDR2 YYNGEE. Trimming took 3 bases from V and 7 from J, leaving 13 bases between them. The CDR3 reads CASSASFGGEAFF. In nucleotides, the CDR3 is TGTGCCAGCAGCGCAAGTTTCGGGGGTGAAGCTTTCTTT.

This chain's CDR3 is CASSPAGQGISGANVLTF. CDR3 in DNA: TGTGCCAGCAGTCCCGCGGGACAGGGCATCTCTGGGGCCAACGTCCTGACTTTC. This chain connects TRBV28 to TRBJ2-6, with 9 bases identical to TRBD1. The V segment lost 5 bases and the J segment 0 bases; nucleotides outside the gene matches: 8. The CDR3 is 18 residues long. Germline CDR1 is MDHEN and CDR2 is SYDVKM.

This clone has only a few counts. V is TRBV19 and J is TRBJ2-1, with D tentatively TRBD2 (6 bases). There are 16 residues in the CDR3. V was pared by 11 bases and J by 5 bases, with 25 bases between. Germline CDR1 LNHDA, CDR2 SQIVND (reference sequence). The CDR3, as DNA: TGTGCCTCAGGGCACGGTAGGGCGGGACGGAACAATGAGCAGTTCTTC. Protein sequence: CASGHGRAGRNNEQFF.

This CDR3 reads CSVNLPSTDTQYF. The CDR3, as DNA: TGCAGCGTTAACCTACCTAGCACAGATACGCAGTATTTT. The rearrangement links TRBV29-1 to TRBJ2-3; no firm D call. The germline CDR1 and CDR2 sequences are SQVTM and ANQGSEA. The CDR3 runs 13 residues. V was shortened by 5 bases and J by 0 bases, with 9 bases between the two germline ends.

The genes are TRBV6-6 and TRBJ1-2; 7 bases match TRBD1. The germline gives CDR1 MNHNY, CDR2 SVGAGI (reference sequence). The ends lost 5 bases at V and 0 bases at J; junction bases unmatched: 6. The CDR3 has 15 amino acids. DNA of the CDR3: TGTGCCAGCAGTCACCCGACAGGGACTAACTATGGCTACACCTTC. Translation gives CASSHPTGTNYGYTF.

The genes are TRBV6-5 and TRBJ1-6, with TRBD1 as a possible D gene (6 bases). Germline CDR1 MNHEY, CDR2 SVGAGI. V gave up 4 bases and J gave up 8 bases, with 18 bases separating them. The length of the CDR3 is 16 residues. The CDR3 loop reads CASSSGPTGIHSPLHF. The CDR3 coding sequence is TGTGCCAGCAGTTCCGGCCCTACAGGGATCCATTCACCCCTCCACTTT.

In nucleotides, the CDR3 is TGTGCCAGCAGCGCAGCGGGACAGTCCGGTCAGCCCCAGCATTTT. This encodes CASSAAGQSGQPQHF. This chain connects TRBV9 to TRBJ1-5, with 7 bases fitting TRBD1. This CDR3 region has 15 residues. With 3 bases clipped from V and 6 bases from J, the junction kept 9 bases outside the gene matches. CDR1 and CDR2 from the germline V gene are SGDLS and YYNGEE.

This chain uses TRBV5-6 with TRBJ1-6; the D is unclear. The germline V and J ends were trimmed by 4 bases and 0 bases, with 11 bases remaining between them. Germline loops: CDR1 SGHDT, CDR2 YYEEEE. This CDR3 is built from 16 residues. CDR3 sequence: CASSPTPRSYNSPLHF. The CDR3 nucleotides read TGTGCCAGCAGCCCGACCCCCCGCTCCTATAATTCACCCCTCCACTTT. Complete variable domain (other parts from reference TRBV5-6 and TRBJ1-6): DAGVTQSPTHLIKTRGQQVTLRCSPKSGHDTVSWYQQALGQGPQFIFQYYEEEERQRGNFPDRFSGHQFPNYSSELNVNALLLGDSALYLCASSPTPRSYNSPLHFGNGTRLTVT.

Details on this clone: Other DNA variants within this sample encode the same CDR3. V usage is TRBV14 and J usage is TRBJ1-2; TRBD1 agrees at 9 bases. The CDR3 is 13 residues long. The V and J ends lost 3 bases and 5 bases, in that order; junction bases with no gene match: 1. Germline V lookup: CDR1 SGHDN, CDR2 FVKESK. DNA of the CDR3: TGTGCCAGCAGCCAGGGACAGGGTTATGGCTACACCTTC. Its translation: CASSQGQGYGYTF.

In the case of this clone: This sample includes further DNA sequences coding for the same CDR3. The CDR3 region is CASSPERGGTDTQYF. For the CDR3, the DNA is TGCGCCAGCAGCCCCGAGCGGGGGGGCACAGATACGCAGTATTTT. The rearrangement joins TRBV5-1 to TRBJ2-3; TRBD2 agrees at 9 bases. This CDR3 comprises 15 residues. V was pared by 4 bases and J by 1 base, with 4 bases of the junction left unmatched. The V gene's germline CDR1 is SGHRS and CDR2 YFSETQ.

This chain links TRBV5-1 with TRBJ2-4, with TRBD2 as a possible D gene (5 bases). Trimming removed 5 bases at V and 9 bases at J, with 15 bases between. Germline V gene data show CDR1 as SGHRS and CDR2 as YFSETQ. The CDR3 is made up of 13 amino acids. The CDR3 is CASSLGVESIQYF. The CDR3 DNA sequence: TGCGCCAGCAGTCTCGGGGTAGAAAGCATTCAGTACTTC. The whole variable domain, remainder taken from reference TRBV5-1 and TRBJ2-4, is KAGVTQTPRYLIKTRGQQVTLSCSPISGHRSVSWYQQTPGQGLQFLFEYFSETQRNKGNFPGRFSGRQFSNSRSEMNVSTLELGDSALYLCASSLGVESIQYFGAGTRLSVL.

The rearrangement joins TRBV25-1 to TRBJ1-1; no firm D call. Germline loops: CDR1 MGHDK, CDR2 SYGVNS. The CDR3 extends over 14 amino acids. Trimming stripped 3 bases from V and 0 bases from J, with 8 bases between. The CDR3 nucleotides read TGTGCCAGCAGTGACGACATCATGAACACTGAAGCTTTCTTT. It translates to CASSDDIMNTEAFF.

This chain connects TRBV30 to TRBJ1-2; possibly TRBD1 for D (6 bases). The CDR3 covers 15 residues. CDR1 GTSNPN and CDR2 SVGIG come from the germline V gene (reference sequence). V lost 0 bases and J 4 bases, leaving 15 bases between the germline ends. The CDR3: CAWSVRSRGPYGYTF. The CDR3, as DNA: TGTGCCTGGAGTGTACGATCCCGGGGGCCCTATGGCTACACCTTC.